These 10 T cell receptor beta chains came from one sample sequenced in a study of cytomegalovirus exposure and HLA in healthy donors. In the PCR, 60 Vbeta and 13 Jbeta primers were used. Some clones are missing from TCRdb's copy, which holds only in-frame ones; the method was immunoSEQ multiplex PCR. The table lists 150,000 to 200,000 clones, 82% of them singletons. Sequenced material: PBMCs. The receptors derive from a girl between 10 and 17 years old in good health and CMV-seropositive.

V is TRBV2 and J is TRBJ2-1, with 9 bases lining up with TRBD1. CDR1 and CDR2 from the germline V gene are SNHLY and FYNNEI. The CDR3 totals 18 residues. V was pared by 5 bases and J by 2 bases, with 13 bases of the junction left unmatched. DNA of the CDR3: TGTGCCAGCAGTAACACGTACCTACAGGGGGCGACCTACAATGAGCAGTTCTTC. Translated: CASSNTYLQGATYNEQFF.

CDR3 DNA: TGTGCCAGCATTTCGGACAGGGGGCATGGCACAGATACGCAGTATTTT. Its protein product is CASISDRGHGTDTQYF. The chain carries TRBV2 and TRBJ2-3, with 11 bases lining up with TRBD1. The CDR3 is made up of 16 amino acids. Germline CDR1 SNHLY, CDR2 FYNNEI. V trimming: 7 bases; J trimming: 1 base; junction bases outside the gene matches: 7.

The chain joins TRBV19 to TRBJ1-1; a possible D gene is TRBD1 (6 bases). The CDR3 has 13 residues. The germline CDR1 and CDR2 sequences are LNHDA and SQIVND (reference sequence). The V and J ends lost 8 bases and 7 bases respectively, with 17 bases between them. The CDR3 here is CASRHLIGGEAFF. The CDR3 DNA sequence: TGTGCCAGTCGACACCTCATAGGGGGTGAAGCTTTCTTT.

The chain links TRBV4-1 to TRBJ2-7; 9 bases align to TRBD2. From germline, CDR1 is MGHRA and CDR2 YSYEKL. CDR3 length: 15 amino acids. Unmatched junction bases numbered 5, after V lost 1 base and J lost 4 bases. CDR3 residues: CASSQGLAGPYEQYF. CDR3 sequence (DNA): TGCGCCAGCAGCCAAGGCCTAGCGGGACCTTACGAGCAGTACTTC.

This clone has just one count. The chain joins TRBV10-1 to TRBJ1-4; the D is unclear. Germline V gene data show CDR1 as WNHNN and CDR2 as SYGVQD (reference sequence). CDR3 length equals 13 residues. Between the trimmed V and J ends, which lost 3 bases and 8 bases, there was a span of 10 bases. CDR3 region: CASSESRSEKLFF. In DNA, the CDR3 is TGCGCCAGCAGTGAATCTAGGAGCGAAAAACTGTTTTTT.

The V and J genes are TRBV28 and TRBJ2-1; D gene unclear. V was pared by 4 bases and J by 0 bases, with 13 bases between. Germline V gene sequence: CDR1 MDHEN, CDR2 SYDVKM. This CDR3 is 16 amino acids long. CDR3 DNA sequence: TGTGCCAGCAGTTCCTATGGTTCTAGCTCCTACAATGAGCAGTTCTTC. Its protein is CASSSYGSSSYNEQFF. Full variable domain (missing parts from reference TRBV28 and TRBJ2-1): DVKVTQSSRYLVKRTGEKVFLECVQDMDHENMFWYRQDPGLGLRLIYFSYDVKMKEKGDIPEGYSVSREKKERFSLILESASTNQTSMYLCASSSYGSSSYNEQFFGPGTRLTVL.

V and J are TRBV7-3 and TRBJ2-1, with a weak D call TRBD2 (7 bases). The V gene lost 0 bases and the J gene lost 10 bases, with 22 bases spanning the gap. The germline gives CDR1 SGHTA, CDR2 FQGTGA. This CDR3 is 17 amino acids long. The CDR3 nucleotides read TGTGCCAGCAGCTTAACCGGGGGGTCTGCATCGGGGACAGAGCAGTTCTTC. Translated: CASSLTGGSASGTEQFF.

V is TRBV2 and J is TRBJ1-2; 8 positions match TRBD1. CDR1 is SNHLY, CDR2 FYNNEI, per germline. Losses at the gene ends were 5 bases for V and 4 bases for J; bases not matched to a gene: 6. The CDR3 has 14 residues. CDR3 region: CASSRQGRSYGYTF. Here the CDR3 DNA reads TGTGCCAGCAGTAGACAGGGGCGGAGCTATGGCTACACCTTC.

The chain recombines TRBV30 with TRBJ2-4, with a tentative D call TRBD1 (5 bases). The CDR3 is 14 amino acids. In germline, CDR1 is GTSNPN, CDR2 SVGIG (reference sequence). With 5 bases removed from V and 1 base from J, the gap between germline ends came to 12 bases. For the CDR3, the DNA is TGTGCCTGGTCATCCAGGGTCGCCAAAAACATTCAGTACTTC. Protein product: CAWSSRVAKNIQYF.

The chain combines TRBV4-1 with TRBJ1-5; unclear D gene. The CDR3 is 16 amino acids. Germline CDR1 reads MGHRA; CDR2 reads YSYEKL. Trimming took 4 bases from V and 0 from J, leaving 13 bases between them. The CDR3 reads CASSPSAAYSNQPQHF. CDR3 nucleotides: TGCGCCAGCAGCCCGTCGGCGGCGTATAGCAATCAGCCCCAGCATTTT.